This T cell receptor beta chain was obtained from a study of blood T cell repertoires in COVID-19. At the level of the study: The samples span acute and convalescent COVID-19 from the United States, Italy and Spain. From T cells, B-cell-depleted T cells, or PBMCs came the material, which was cDNA or gDNA.

Seattle researchers signed up patients amid active infection and tracked them longitudinally. The CDR3 has 13 amino acids. The trim removed 6 bases at V and 5 bases at J, leaving 6 bases unmatched. How the authors handled the data: Using reference gene primer amplification, nucleated cell counts were estimated. Sequencing used immunoSEQ multiplex PCR; TCRdb keeps in-frame clones, though not all of them. The V and J calls and clone size were taken over from that table, and D and trimming were inferred from the DNA. The table records roughly 500,000 clones, 80% to 90% of them present only once. The TCR sequence derives from a young man with COVID-19, enrolled during active disease. This chain joins TRBV12-3 or TRBV12-4 and TRBJ2-5; 7 bases align to TRBD1. The specimen sequenced was peripheral blood. CDR3: CASRKTGFETQYF. The CDR3 DNA follows: TGTGCCAGCAGGAAGACAGGGTTTGAGACCCAGTACTTC.